The clone carrying this TCR beta chain was recorded many times. Its cognate antigen is unknown. Given a much more abundant clone one base away, this may be a read error. The V gene's germline CDR1 is MNHEY and CDR2 SVGAGI. The CDR3 is 15 amino acids. Donors were systemically healthy Caucasian individuals from Russia aged 6 to 90 years. It was with a sample-barcoded 5' primer and a J-beta primer mix that a second PCR of about 6 to 12 cycles was run. Every single cDNA molecule received a tag from a template-switch adaptor with 12 random nucleotides. Each CDR3 protein gets one entry after TCRdb re-called the 5' RACE reads with MiXCR. The sample has about 600,000 distinct CDR3 sequences, around half seen once. These data come from a study of blood T cells in healthy people across ages. Study observations and caveats: The fall in TCR beta diversity per million T cells was roughly linear with age.

Sequenced: blood. The chain joins TRBV6-5 to TRBJ2-1, with 9 positions matching TRBD2. The DNA end lines up better with TRBJ2-7; the J call may be wrong. This clonotype originated in an elderly man in good health. The CDR3 coding sequence is TGTGCCAGCGGGCGGGAGGGGAACTCCTACAATGAGCAGTACTTC. Its protein product is CASGREGNSYNEQYF.